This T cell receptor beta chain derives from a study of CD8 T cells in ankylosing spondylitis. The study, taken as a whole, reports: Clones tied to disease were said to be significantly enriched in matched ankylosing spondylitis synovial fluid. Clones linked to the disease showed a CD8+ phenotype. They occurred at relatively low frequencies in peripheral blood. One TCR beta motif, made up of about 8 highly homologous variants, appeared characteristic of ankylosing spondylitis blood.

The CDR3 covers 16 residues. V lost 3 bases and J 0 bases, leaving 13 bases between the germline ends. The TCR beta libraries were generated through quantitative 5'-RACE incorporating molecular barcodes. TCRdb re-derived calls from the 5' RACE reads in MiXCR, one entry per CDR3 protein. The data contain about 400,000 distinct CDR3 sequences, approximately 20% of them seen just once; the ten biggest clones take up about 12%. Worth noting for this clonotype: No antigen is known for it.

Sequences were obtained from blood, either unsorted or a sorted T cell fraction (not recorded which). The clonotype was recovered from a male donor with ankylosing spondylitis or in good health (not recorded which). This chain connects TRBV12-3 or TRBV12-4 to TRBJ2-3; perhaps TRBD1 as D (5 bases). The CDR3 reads CASSFGADPSTDTQYF. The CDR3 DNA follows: TGTGCCAGCAGTTTTGGGGCAGACCCTAGCACAGATACGCAGTATTTT.